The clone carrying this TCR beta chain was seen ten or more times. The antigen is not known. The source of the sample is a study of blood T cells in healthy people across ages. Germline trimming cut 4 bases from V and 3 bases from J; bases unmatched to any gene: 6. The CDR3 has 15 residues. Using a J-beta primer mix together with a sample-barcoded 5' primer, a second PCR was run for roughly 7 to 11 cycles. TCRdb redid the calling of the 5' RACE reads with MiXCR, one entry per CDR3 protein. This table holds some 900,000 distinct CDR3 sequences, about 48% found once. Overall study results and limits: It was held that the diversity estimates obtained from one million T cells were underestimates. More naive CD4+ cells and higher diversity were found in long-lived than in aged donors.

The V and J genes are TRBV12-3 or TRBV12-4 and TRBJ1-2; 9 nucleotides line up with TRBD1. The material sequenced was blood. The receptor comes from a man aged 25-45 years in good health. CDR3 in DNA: TGTGCCAGCAGTTCATCCCGGGACAGGGACTATGGCTACACCTTC. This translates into CASSSSRDRDYGYTF.